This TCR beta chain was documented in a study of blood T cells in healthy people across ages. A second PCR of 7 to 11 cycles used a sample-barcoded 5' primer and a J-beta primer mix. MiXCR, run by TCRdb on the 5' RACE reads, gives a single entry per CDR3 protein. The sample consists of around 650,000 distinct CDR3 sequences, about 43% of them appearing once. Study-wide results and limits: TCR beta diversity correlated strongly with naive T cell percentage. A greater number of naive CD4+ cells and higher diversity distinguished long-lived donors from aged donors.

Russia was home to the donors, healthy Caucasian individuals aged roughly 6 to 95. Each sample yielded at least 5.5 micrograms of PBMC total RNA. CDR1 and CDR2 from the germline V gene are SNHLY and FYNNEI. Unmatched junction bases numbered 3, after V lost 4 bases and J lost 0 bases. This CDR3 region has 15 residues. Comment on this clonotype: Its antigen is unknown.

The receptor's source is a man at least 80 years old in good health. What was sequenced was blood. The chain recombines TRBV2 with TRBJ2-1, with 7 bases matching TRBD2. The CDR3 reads CASSAGGNSYNEQFF. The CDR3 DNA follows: TGTGCCAGCAGTGCCGGGGGGAACTCCTACAATGAGCAGTTCTTC. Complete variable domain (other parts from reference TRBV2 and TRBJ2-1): EPEVTQTPSHQVTQMGQEVILRCVPISNHLYFYWYRQILGQKVEFLVSFYNNEISEKSEIFDDQFSVERPDGSNFTLKIRSTKLEDSAMYFCASSAGGNSYNEQFFGPGTRLTVL.